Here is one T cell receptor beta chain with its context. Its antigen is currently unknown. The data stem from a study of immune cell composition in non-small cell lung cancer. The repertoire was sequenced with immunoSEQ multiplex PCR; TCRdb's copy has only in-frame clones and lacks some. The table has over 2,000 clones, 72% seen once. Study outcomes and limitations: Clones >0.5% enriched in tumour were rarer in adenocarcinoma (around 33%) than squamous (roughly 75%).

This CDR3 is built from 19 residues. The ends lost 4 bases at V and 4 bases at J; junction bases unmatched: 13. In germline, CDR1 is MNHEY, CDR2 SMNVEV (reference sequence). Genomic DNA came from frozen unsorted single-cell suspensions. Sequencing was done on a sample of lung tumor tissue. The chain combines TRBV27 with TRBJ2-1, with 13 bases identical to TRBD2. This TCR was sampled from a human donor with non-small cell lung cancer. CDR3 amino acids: CASSWRTSGGPKLYNEQFF. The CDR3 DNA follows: TGTGCCAGCAGTTGGAGGACTAGCGGGGGACCTAAACTGTACAATGAGCAGTTCTTC.